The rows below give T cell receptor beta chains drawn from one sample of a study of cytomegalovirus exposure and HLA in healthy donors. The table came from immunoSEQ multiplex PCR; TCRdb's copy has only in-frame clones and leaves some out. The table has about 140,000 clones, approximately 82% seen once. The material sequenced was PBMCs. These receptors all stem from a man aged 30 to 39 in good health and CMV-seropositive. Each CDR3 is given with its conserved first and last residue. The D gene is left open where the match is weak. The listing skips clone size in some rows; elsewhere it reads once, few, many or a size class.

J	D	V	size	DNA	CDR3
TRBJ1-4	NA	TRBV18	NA	TGTGCCAGCTCACCAAGTCGAGCAACTAATGAAAAACTGTTTTTT	CASSPSRATNEKLFF
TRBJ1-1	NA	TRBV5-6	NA	TGTGCCAGCAGCTTGCACGGTGAAGCTTTCTTT	CASSLHGEAFF
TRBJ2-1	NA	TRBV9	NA	TGTGCCAGCTACAGGGTAAGCTCCTACAATGAGCAGTTCTTC	CASYRVSSYNEQFF
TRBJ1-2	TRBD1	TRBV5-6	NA	TGTGCCAGCAGCTTGGAAGACAGGGGACACTATGGCTACACCTTC	CASSLEDRGHYGYTF
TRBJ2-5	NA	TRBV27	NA	TGTGCCAGCAGTTTCCTTAAACAAGAGACCCAGTACTTC	CASSFLKQETQYF
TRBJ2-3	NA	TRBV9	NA	TGTGCCAGCAGCGTAGAAGTGGTGGAGTCGGATACGCAGTATTTT	CASSVEVVESDTQYF
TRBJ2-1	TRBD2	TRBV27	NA	TGTGCCAGCACCTATCTAGCGGGGGGGGATGAGCAGTTCTTC	CASTYLAGGDEQFF
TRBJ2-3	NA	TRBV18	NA	TGTGCCAGCTCACCAAAGGCAGGACTAACTAGCACAGATACGCAGTATTTT	CASSPKAGLTSTDTQYF
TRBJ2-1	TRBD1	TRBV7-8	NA	TGTGCCAGCAGCCGGGACAGGGGGCTGCGTGAGCAGTTCTTC	CASSRDRGLREQFF
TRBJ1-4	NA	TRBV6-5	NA	TGTGCCAGCAGTTACGACCAGGGTTCTAATGAAAAACTGTTTTTT	CASSYDQGSNEKLFF
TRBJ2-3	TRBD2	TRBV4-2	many	TGTGCCAGCAGCCTCTCGGAGGGGGCGGGAGGGCCCTCAGATACGCAGTATTTT	CASSLSEGAGGPSDTQYF
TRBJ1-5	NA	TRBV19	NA	TGTGCCAGTAGTATATTGGATGGGCTGAACAATCAGCCCCAGCATTTT	CASSILDGLNNQPQHF
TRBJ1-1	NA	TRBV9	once	TGTGCCAGCAGCGTAGCTGCGGACACTGAAGCTTTCTTT	CASSVAADTEAFF
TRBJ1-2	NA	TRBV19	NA	TGTGCCAGTAGTGTCGGATTAGGGGATCCCTACACCTTC	CASSVGLGDPYTF
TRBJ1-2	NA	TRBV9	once	TGTGCCAGCAGCGTTGAGGTTCGGTATGGCTACACCTTC	CASSVEVRYGYTF
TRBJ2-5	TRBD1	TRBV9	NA	TGTGCCAGCAGCATAGGACAGGCAGGGGAGACCCAGTACTTC	CASSIGQAGETQYF
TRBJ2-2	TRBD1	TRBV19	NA	TGTGCCAGTAGTACACAGACAGGGTCCGTTACCGGGGAGCTGTTTTTT	CASSTQTGSVTGELFF
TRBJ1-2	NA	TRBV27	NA	TGTGCCAGCAGTCCGACCCAGGGGCCTAACTATGGCTACACCTTC	CASSPTQGPNYGYTF